The TCR beta chain described here comes from a study of T cell responses to AZD1222 COVID-19 vaccine. Study outcomes and limitations: Epitopes outside B.1.351 and B.1.1.7 mutated regions reportedly drew nearly half of spike TCRs.

Trimming shortened V by 3 bases and J by 0 bases, and 6 bases separated the two germline ends. The length of the CDR3 is 14 residues. Germline loops: CDR1 LGHNA, CDR2 YNFKEQ. Concerning this clone: The antigen is undetermined.

Repertoires were generated with immunoSEQ multiplex PCR, while TCRdb's copy carries only in-frame clones and drops some. The table records 130,000 to 150,000 clones, approximately 78% of them present only once. The chain couples TRBV4-2 to TRBJ1-3, with D possibly matching TRBD1 (5 bases). Specimen: peripheral blood, collected on day 0 of MenACWY control vaccination. The receptor was isolated from an adult in good health. The CDR3, as DNA: TGTGCCAGCAGCCAGAGGGGCTCTGGAAACACCATATATTTT. Translation: CASSQRGSGNTIYF.